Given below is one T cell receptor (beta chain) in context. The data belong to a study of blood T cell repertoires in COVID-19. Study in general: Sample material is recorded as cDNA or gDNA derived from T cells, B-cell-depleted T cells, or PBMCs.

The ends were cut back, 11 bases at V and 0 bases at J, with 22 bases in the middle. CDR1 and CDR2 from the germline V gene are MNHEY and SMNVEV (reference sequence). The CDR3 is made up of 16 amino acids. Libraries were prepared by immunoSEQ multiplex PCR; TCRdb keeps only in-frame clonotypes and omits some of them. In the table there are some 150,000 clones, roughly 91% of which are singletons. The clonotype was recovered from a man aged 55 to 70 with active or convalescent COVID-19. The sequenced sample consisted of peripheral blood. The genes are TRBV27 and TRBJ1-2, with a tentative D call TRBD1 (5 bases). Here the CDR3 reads CASSGGEGKANYGYTF. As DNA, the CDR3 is TGTGCCTCATCCGGAGGGGAGGGGAAAGCTAACTATGGCTACACCTTC.